Below, one TCR beta chain is given with its context. Its specificity is not known. Any gene name here is a mouse gene name. The CDR3 end is not reached by the read, which stops 1 residue before it; the germline J gene fills it in. The data were taken from a study of tissue T cells after allogeneic stem cell transplantation. Study-level findings and limits: Shared clones across patients were few; motif clustering revealed tissue-specific shared signatures. Tissue-detected TCR repertoire was only partly captured by blood and spleen T cells. TCR repertoires tracked anatomic similarity, regardless of disease or transplant status.

The data were produced by immunoSEQ multiplex PCR, yet TCRdb's version contains in-frame clones alone and is incomplete. The sample consists of more than 5,000 clones, 51% of them appearing once. The CDR3 length is 13 residues. V was trimmed by 2 bases and J by 0 bases, leaving 3 bases between them. The germline V gene has CDR1 KGHPV and CDR2 FQNQEV (reference sequence). This sample's time point: mouse harvest day 7 after allogeneic transplant. Mouse grafts combined 10^7 T-cell-depleted bone marrow cells with 10^6 splenic CD5+ T cells. This chain links TRBV26 with TRBJ2-5; D unclear. The sequenced sample was gut tissue. This sequence originates from a female BALB/c mouse given C57BL/6 T cells with graft-versus-host disease after an allogeneic hematopoietic cell transplant. Incomplete CDR3 DNA: TGTGCCAGCAGTCTGGTTAACCAAGACACCCAGTAC. As protein: CASSLVNQDTQY. The CDR3 as a whole reads CASSLVNQDTQYF. Variable domain in full (rest from reference TRBV26 and TRBJ2-5): NSKVIQTPRYLVKGQGQKAKMRCIPEKGHPVVFWYQQNKNNEFKFLINFQNQEVLQQIDMTEKRFSAECPSNSPCSLEIQSSEAGDSALYLCASSLVNQDTQYFGPGTRLLVL.